Presented here are 26 T cell receptor beta chains from one specimen sequenced in a study of cytomegalovirus exposure and HLA in healthy donors. The PCR contained 60 Vbeta and 13 Jbeta primers. Data came from immunoSEQ multiplex PCR; TCRdb stores just in-frame clones and leaves some out. The repertoire holds over 150,000 clones, with around 75% as singletons. Input material: PBMCs. These receptors came from a male donor in good health and CMV-seronegative.

The chain employs TRBV5-4 and TRBJ2-7; TRBD1 matches 7 bases. The CDR3 spans 15 residues. Germline-derived CDR1 and CDR2 are SGHNT and YYREEE (reference sequence). The J segment lost 2 bases and the V segment lost 0 bases, leaving 5 bases of the junction unmatched. The CDR3 DNA reads as TGTGCCAGCAGCTTGGTGGGCAGGGGGACCTACGAGCAGTACTTC. Translating it yields CASSLVGRGTYEQYF.

The chain employs TRBV27 and TRBJ1-1; D possibly corresponds to TRBD1 (5 bases). CDR1 is MNHEY and CDR2 is SMNVEV in the germline V gene (reference sequence). V lost 7 bases, J lost 6 bases, and 21 bases lay in between. The CDR3 is 15 residues long. CDR3 residues: CASKTGPTTGAEAFF. The CDR3 DNA reads TGTGCCAGCAAAACCGGCCCTACTACAGGCGCTGAAGCTTTCTTT.

A few counts support this clone. The chain has TRBV2 and TRBJ2-7; possibly TRBD2 for D (7 bases). This CDR3 has 17 residues. The germline V gene encodes CDR1 SNHLY and CDR2 FYNNEI. V lost 8 bases, J lost 5 bases, and 28 bases lay in between. The CDR3 sequence is CASFLSPLGGATDEQYF. The CDR3 nucleotides are TGTGCCAGCTTCCTATCCCCCTTGGGGGGGGCTACCGACGAGCAGTACTTC.

This chain uses TRBV6-1 with TRBJ1-1; D is unclear. The CDR3 is 13 amino acids. From germline, CDR1 is MNHNS and CDR2 SASEGT. Trimming removed 9 bases at V and 1 base at J, with 12 bases between. CDR3 amino acids: CASGEQQNTEAFF. Here the CDR3 DNA reads TGTGCCAGTGGAGAGCAGCAGAACACTGAAGCTTTCTTT.

CDR3 residues: CASSTGGGNQPQHF. The CDR3 coding sequence is TGTGCCAGCAGTACAGGGGGCGGCAATCAGCCCCAGCATTTT. The J gene is TRBJ1-5, the V gene TRBV25-1, with 9 bases aligning to TRBD1. The CDR3 runs 14 residues. Unmatched junction bases numbered 1, after V lost 5 bases and J lost 2 bases. Germline assignment: CDR1 MGHDK and CDR2 SYGVNS.

J is TRBJ1-5 and V is TRBV19, with 12 nucleotides matching TRBD1. This CDR3 comprises 14 residues. With V trimmed by 5 bases and J by 5 bases, 1 base remained unmatched. Germline V gene data show CDR1 as LNHDA and CDR2 as SQIVND (reference sequence). This CDR3 is CASSGTGGDQPQHF. CDR3 nucleotide sequence: TGTGCCAGTAGTGGGACAGGGGGCGATCAGCCCCAGCATTTT.

This clone turned up a few times. V usage is TRBV30 and J usage is TRBJ1-1; perhaps TRBD1 as D (5 bases). CDR1 is GTSNPN and CDR2 is SVGIG in the germline V gene (reference sequence). Trimming left V 3 bases short and J 5 bases short, with 10 bases between. This CDR3 contains 12 residues. CDR3 protein: CAWSGGGTEAFF. The CDR3 nucleotides are TGTGCCTGGAGCGGGGGTGGAACTGAAGCTTTCTTT.

This rearrangement joins TRBV11-1 to TRBJ2-1; 7 nucleotides align to TRBD2. The trim removed 0 bases at V and 6 bases at J, leaving 5 bases unmatched. CDR1 and CDR2 (germline): SGHAT, FQDESV (reference sequence). The CDR3 totals 15 residues. The CDR3 region has the DNA TGTGCCAGCAGCTTAGCGGGAGGGCAAGGCAATGAGCAGTTCTTC. Translated: CASSLAGGQGNEQFF.

This rearrangement joins TRBV6-5 to TRBJ2-3; D is unclear. V was trimmed by 1 base and J by 0 bases, leaving 8 bases between them. The germline V gene encodes CDR1 MNHEY and CDR2 SVGAGI. The CDR3 has 15 amino acids. The CDR3 loop reads CASSYLRLSTDTQYF. The CDR3 DNA is TGTGCCAGCAGTTACTTGAGACTGAGCACAGATACGCAGTATTTT.

V usage is TRBV5-1 and J usage is TRBJ2-1, with D possibly being TRBD2 (5 bases). This CDR3 is 11 amino acids long. Germline CDR1 reads SGHRS; CDR2 reads YFSETQ. Between the trimmed V and J ends, which lost 6 bases and 8 bases, there was a span of 9 bases. The DNA of the CDR3 is TGCGCCAGCACCCTGAGGGATGAGCAGTTCTTC. This sequence encodes CASTLRDEQFF.

This chain uses TRBV9 with TRBJ1-3; TRBD1 might be the D (6 bases). The CDR3 has 13 amino acids. In germline, CDR1 is SGDLS, CDR2 YYNGEE. V was pared by 7 bases and J by 5 bases, with 13 bases between. DNA of the CDR3: TGTGCCAGCGGGGACACTGGACGAAACACCATATATTTT. It codes for CASGDTGRNTIYF.

The chain carries TRBV30 and TRBJ2-4; tentatively, D is TRBD1 (5 bases). The CDR3 is made up of 17 amino acids. The V gene lost 0 bases and the J gene lost 0 bases, with 15 bases spanning the gap. Germline V lookup: CDR1 GTSNPN, CDR2 SVGIG (reference sequence). DNA for the CDR3: TGTGCCTGGAGTGTAGGATGGGGCGGTCTAGCCAAAAACATTCAGTACTTC. Its protein product is CAWSVGWGGLAKNIQYF.

Only a few counts were recorded for this clone. The chain combines TRBV6-1 with TRBJ1-1, with D uncertain. Trimming pared 7 bases from V and 1 base from J, leaving 13 bases between. Germline loops: CDR1 MNHNS, CDR2 SASEGT. The CDR3 contains 14 residues. The CDR3, as DNA: TGTGCCAGCACCTATAAAGCAGGGAACACTGAAGCTTTCTTT. This codes for CASTYKAGNTEAFF.

This rearrangement joins TRBV5-4 to TRBJ1-3; D might be TRBD1 (5 bases). There are 16 residues in the CDR3. V was trimmed by 1 base and J by 0 bases, leaving 11 bases between them. The germline V gene has CDR1 SGHNT and CDR2 YYREEE (reference sequence). CDR3 residues: CASSLTGPLSGNTIYF. CDR3 nucleotides: TGTGCCAGCAGCTTGACAGGCCCCCTCTCTGGAAACACCATATATTTT.

The chain is built from TRBV9 and TRBJ2-3, with a possible D match to TRBD2 (5 bases). V lost 4 bases, J lost 2 bases, and 14 bases lay in between. CDR1 and CDR2 (germline): SGDLS, YYNGEE. CDR3 length: 15 residues. CDR3 protein: CASSRTGLSTDTQYF. In DNA form, the CDR3 reads TGTGCCAGCAGCAGGACCGGACTTTCCACAGATACGCAGTATTTT.

CDR3 in DNA: TGTGCCAGCAGCGGAATTAGGGACTACCAGAAGCAGTTCTTC. Its protein is CASSGIRDYQKQFF. The chain employs TRBV7-9 and TRBJ2-1; 7 bases agree with TRBD2. Unmatched junction bases numbered 12, after V lost 5 bases and J lost 11 bases. Germline CDR1 reads SEHNR; CDR2 reads FQNEAQ (reference sequence). The CDR3 totals 14 residues.

The CDR3 coding sequence is TGCGCCAGCAGGGAACAGGGAATGAACACTGAAGCTTTCTTT. Protein product: CASREQGMNTEAFF. V gene TRBV5-1 combines with J gene TRBJ1-1, with a weak D call TRBD1 (6 bases). This CDR3 comprises 14 residues. The V gene lost 5 bases and the J gene lost 0 bases, with 11 bases spanning the gap. Germline CDR1 is SGHRS and CDR2 is YFSETQ. Variable domain in full (rest from reference TRBV5-1 and TRBJ1-1): KAGVTQTPRYLIKTRGQQVTLSCSPISGHRSVSWYQQTPGQGLQFLFEYFSETQRNKGNFPGRFSGRQFSNSRSEMNVSTLELGDSALYLCASREQGMNTEAFFGQGTRLTVV.

V is TRBV18 and J is TRBJ1-2; D is unclear. The CDR3 is 15 amino acids. Trimming cost V 3 bases and J 3 bases, with 14 bases left between them. Germline CDR1 reads KGHSH; CDR2 reads LQKENI. The CDR3 region has the DNA TGTGCCAGCTCACCCAAAGACGGACTACACTATGGCTACACCTTC. Translating it yields CASSPKDGLHYGYTF. The full variable domain, in which reference TRBV18 and TRBJ1-2 provide the parts outside the CDR3, is NAGVMQNPRHLVRRRGQEARLRCSPMKGHSHVYWYRQLPEEGLKFMVYLQKENIIDESGMPKERFSAEFPKEGPSILRIQQVVRGDSAAYFCASSPKDGLHYGYTFGSGTRLTVV.

In regard to this clone: Compared with germline, one end of the junction differs, possibly owing to a read error. Other DNA sequences in this specimen translate into the identical CDR3. This chain joins TRBV7-9 and TRBJ1-2; 9 bases align to TRBD1. The CDR3 is 13 amino acids. Germline CDR1 reads SEHNR; CDR2 reads FQNEAQ (reference sequence). The CDR3 DNA reads TGCGCCAGCAGCCGAGGGACAGGGTATGGCTACACCTTC. This gives the protein CASSRGTGYGYTF.

The sample holds a few counts of this clone. This chain uses TRBV4-2 with TRBJ2-6; 7 bases map to TRBD1. The CDR3 has 15 amino acids. J gave up 9 bases and V 0 bases, and 5 bases lay outside the gene matches. Germline V lookup: CDR1 LGHNA, CDR2 YNFKEQ. CDR3 nucleotide sequence: TGTGCCAGCAGCCAAGATCGACAGGGTGGCAACGTCCTGACTTTC. Its translation is CASSQDRQGGNVLTF.

The V gene is TRBV2, the J gene TRBJ2-7; 9 bases align to TRBD1. The trim removed 10 bases at V and 6 bases at J, leaving 13 bases unmatched. This CDR3 has 14 residues. Per germline, CDR1 SNHLY and CDR2 FYNNEI. The CDR3 spells CAISRLTGGGEQYF. In DNA form, the CDR3 reads TGTGCCATCTCCCGATTGACAGGGGGAGGCGAGCAGTACTTC.

This chain connects TRBV7-2 to TRBJ2-1; perhaps TRBD2 as D (6 bases). The CDR3 covers 16 residues. Germline CDR1 and CDR2: SGHTA and FQGNSA. V lost 3 bases to trimming and J lost 7 bases, with 19 bases between them. The CDR3 region has the DNA TGTGCCAGCAGCTTCCGGGACTCGTCCCCATTAAATGAGCAGTTCTTC. Its translation is CASSFRDSSPLNEQFF.

V usage is TRBV7-9 and J usage is TRBJ2-4; 7 nucleotides align to TRBD1. This CDR3 contains 16 residues. With V trimmed by 5 bases and J by 1 base, 8 bases remained unmatched. Germline CDR1 SEHNR, CDR2 FQNEAQ (reference sequence). The CDR3 loop is CASSHITGEAKNIQYF. CDR3 nucleotide sequence: TGTGCCAGCAGCCATATCACAGGGGAGGCCAAAAACATTCAGTACTTC.

J is TRBJ2-3 and V is TRBV5-5; D call uncertain. CDR1 SGHKS and CDR2 YYEKEE come from the germline V gene (reference sequence). V lost 4 bases to trimming and J lost 4 bases, with 10 bases between them. The CDR3 loop spans 13 amino acids. CDR3 residues: CASSPTVADTQYF. CDR3 sequence (DNA): TGTGCCAGCAGCCCTACGGTGGCAGATACGCAGTATTTT.

The CDR3 DNA sequence: TGTGCCAGCAGTTGGACAGGGGGTGGAAACACCATATATTTT. Translated, it gives CASSWTGGGNTIYF. This sequence joins TRBV6-5 and TRBJ1-3; 10 bases map to TRBD1. Germline assignment: CDR1 MNHEY and CDR2 SVGAGI. V was clipped by 4 bases and J by 3 bases; unmatched bases: 0. The CDR3 is 14 amino acids.

This chain connects TRBV29-1 to TRBJ2-2; tentative D call: TRBD1 (6 bases). The ends were cut back, 0 bases at V and 6 bases at J, with 11 bases in the middle. Germline loops: CDR1 SQVTM, CDR2 ANQGSEA. The length of the CDR3 is 14 residues. The CDR3 loop reads CSVEDGQLSGELFF. CDR3 sequence (DNA): TGCAGCGTTGAAGATGGACAGTTATCCGGGGAGCTGTTTTTT.